This T cell receptor beta chain was captured by sequencing in a study of shared clonotypes between healthy human individuals. Notes on the study in general: The study's rarefaction showed incomplete sorted-subset sequencing despite large depth. The study found lower generation probabilities in non-shared clonotypes than in those shared by all four donors. Only a few donors were included, so the genetic and exposure-history diversity represented was limited.

The germline CDR1 and CDR2 sequences are MNHEY and SVGAGI. The CDR3 length is 15 residues. The ends were cut back, 0 bases at V and 3 bases at J, with 12 bases in the middle. Comments on this clone: The antigen remains unidentified.

Investigators spread the genomic DNA of each subset evenly over several immunoSEQ plates. Method: immunoSEQ multiplex PCR; TCRdb's copy keeps in-frame clones and lacks some. The sample lists hundreds of thousands of clones, around 92% occurring once. In the naive CD8 group, cells lacked CD45RO and were positively selected for CCR7, so terminally differentiated effector memory CD45RA+ cells were left out. The rearrangement links TRBV6-5 to TRBJ2-7, with D maybe TRBD1 (6 bases). Material: naive CD8+ T cells sorted from blood. The source is a man aged 30-40 years in good health. As DNA, the CDR3 is TGTGCCAGCAGTTACTCGTGGGGGCAGGGCTACGAGCAGTACTTC. It specifies CASSYSWGQGYEQYF.